This T cell receptor (beta chain) was sequenced during a study of T-cell reconstitution after alpha-beta-depleted transplantation in children. Construction of the TCRbeta library involved unique molecular identifiers. TCRdb processed the PCR reads anew with MiXCR; each CDR3 protein has one entry. The sample includes 200,000 to 250,000 distinct CDR3 sequences, roughly 10% of them seen just once. Germline lookup yields CDR1 SGHTA and CDR2 FQGNSA. The CDR3 extends over 17 amino acids. Trimming removed 1 base from V and 4 bases from J; junction bases left unmatched: 8. The material sequenced was PBMCs from the stem cell graft donor, taken from the stem cell graft. V and J are TRBV7-2 and TRBJ2-3; 10 nucleotides agree with TRBD2. The receptor's source is a human donor who donated a stem cell graft to a child with acute lymphoblastic leukemia. CDR3 amino acids: CASSLVAGGLQPDTQYF. The DNA of the CDR3 is TGTGCCAGCAGCTTAGTAGCGGGGGGCTTACAACCAGATACGCAGTATTTT.